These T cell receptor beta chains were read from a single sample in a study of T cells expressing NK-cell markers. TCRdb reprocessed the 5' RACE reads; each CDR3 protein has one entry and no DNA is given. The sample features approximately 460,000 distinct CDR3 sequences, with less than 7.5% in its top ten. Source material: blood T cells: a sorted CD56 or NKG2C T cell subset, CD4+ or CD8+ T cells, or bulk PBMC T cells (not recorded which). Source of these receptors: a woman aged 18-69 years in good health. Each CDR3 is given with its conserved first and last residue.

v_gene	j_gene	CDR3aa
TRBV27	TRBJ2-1	CASNPGLSSYNEQFF
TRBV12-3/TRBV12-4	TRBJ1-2	CATSPFGTVYGYTF
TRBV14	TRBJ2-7	CASSQLYEQYF
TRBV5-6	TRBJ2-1	CASSPLRDNYNEQFF
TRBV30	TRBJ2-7	CAWSTGGIYEQYF
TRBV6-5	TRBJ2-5	CASSYSLGGQETQYF
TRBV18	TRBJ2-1	CASSPRLAGHNEQFF
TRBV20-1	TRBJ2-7	CSARASGRATYEQYF
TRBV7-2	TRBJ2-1	CASSLDRPNEQFF
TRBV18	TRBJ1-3	CASSQGTGGAEAGNTIYF
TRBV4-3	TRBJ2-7	CASSQDPSGSAYEQYF
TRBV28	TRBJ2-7	CASREQGNSYEQYF
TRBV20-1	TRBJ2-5	CSAREGRARGETQYF
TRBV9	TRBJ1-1	CASSNRAVAEAFF
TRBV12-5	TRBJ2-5	CASGLPQGGRETQYF
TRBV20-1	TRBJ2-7	CSASPPDRAGNEQYF
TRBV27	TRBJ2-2	CASSPGAGGYGELFF
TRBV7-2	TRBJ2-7	CASTGLVSTYEQYF
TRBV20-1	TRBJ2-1	CSARALGEQFF
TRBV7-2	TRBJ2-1	CASSFYGDEQFF
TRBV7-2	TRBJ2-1	CASSPRTAVFQFF
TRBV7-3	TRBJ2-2	CASSSRQGALTGELFF
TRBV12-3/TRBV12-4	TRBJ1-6	CASSLGQFNSPLHF
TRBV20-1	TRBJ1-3	CSASKGITWNTIYF
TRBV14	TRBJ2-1	CASSQDVLAAPGPFNEQFF
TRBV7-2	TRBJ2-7	CASSSDGLAYEQYF
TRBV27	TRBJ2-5	CASSPGVWQETQYF
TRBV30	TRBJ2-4	CAWRGRGGGKNIQYF
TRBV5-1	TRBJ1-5	CASSSGLGPQHF